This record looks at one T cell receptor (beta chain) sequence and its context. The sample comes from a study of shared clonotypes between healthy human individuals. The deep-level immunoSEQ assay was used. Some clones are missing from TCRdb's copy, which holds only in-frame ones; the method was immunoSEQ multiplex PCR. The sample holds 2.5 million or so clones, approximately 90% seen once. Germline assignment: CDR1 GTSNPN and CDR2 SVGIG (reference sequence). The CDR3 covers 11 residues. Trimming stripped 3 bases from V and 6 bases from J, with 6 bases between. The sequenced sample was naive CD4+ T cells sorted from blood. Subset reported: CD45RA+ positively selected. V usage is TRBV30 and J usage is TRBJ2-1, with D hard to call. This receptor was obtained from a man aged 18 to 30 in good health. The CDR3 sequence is CAWSKLNEQFF. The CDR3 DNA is TGTGCCTGGAGCAAACTCAATGAGCAGTTCTTC.